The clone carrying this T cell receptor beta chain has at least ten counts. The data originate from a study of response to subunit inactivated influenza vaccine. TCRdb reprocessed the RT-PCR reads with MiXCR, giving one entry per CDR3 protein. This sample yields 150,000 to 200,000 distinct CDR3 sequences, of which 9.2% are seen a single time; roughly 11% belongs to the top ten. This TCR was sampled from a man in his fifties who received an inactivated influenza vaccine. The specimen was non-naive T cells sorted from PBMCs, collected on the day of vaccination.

The CDR3 bases are TGTGCCATCAGGCCAATGGCTAGCGGGGGGGAGACAGATACGCAGTATTTT. Translation gives CAIRPMASGGETDTQYF. The gene calls are TRBV10-3 and TRBJ2-3; 12 nucleotides align to TRBD2. This CDR3 contains 17 residues. Per germline, CDR1 ENHRY and CDR2 SYGVKD. The ends lost 6 bases at V and 3 bases at J; junction bases unmatched: 10.